This T cell receptor beta chain emerged from a study of CD8+ T cells in alopecia areata. Study background: Treated patients were given 5 to 10 mg oral tofacitinib twice daily. Study-wide results and limits: Scalp samples also yield sequences from resident alphabeta T cells of normal skin.

Notes on this clone: Its antigen remains unidentified.

As for treatment: oral pan-JAK inhibitor, 5-10 mg twice daily. V lost 1 base to trimming and J lost 7 bases; unmatched junction nucleotides: 7. The CDR3 is 16 amino acids. Germline V gives CDR1 PRHDT, CDR2 FYEKMQ (reference sequence). Extraction of RNA preceded its reverse transcription into cDNA, which served as the sequencing template. Sequencing used immunoSEQ multiplex PCR; TCRdb keeps in-frame clones, though not all of them. The sample carries roughly 100,000 clones, about nine tenths recorded once. The chain links TRBV13 to TRBJ1-6; 7 bases map to TRBD1. The origin of this receptor is a human donor with alopecia areata. The sample consisted of CD8+ T cells sorted from blood, taken around week 30, from a patient treated with tofacitinib. The chain's CDR3 is CASSLVGGRGNSPLHF. The CDR3 nucleotides read TGTGCCAGCAGCTTAGTAGGGGGCAGGGGGAATTCACCCCTCCACTTT.